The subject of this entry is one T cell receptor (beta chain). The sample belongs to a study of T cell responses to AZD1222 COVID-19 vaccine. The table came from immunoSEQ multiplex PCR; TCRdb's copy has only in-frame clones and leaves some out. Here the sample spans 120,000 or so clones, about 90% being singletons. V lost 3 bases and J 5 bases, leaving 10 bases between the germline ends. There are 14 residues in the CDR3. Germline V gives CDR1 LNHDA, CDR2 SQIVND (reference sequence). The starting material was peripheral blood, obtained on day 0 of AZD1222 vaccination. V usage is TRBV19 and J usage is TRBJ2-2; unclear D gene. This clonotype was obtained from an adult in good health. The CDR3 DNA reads TGTGCCAGTAGTATCCCTCAGATGACCGGGGAGCTGTTTTTT. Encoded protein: CASSIPQMTGELFF.